The T cell receptor (beta chain) under discussion was sequenced for a study of early T cells in non-severe SARS-CoV-2 infection. TCRdb analysed the 5' RACE reads with MiXCR anew, one entry per CDR3 protein. Of about 77,000 distinct CDR3 sequences listed, over 9% are singletons. V lost 1 base to trimming and J lost 4 bases; unmatched junction nucleotides: 6. This CDR3 has 16 residues. Germline CDR1 is SGHVS and CDR2 is FQNEAQ. The sequenced sample consisted of whole blood. The rearrangement links TRBV7-8 to TRBJ2-3, with 9 bases matching TRBD2. This sequence originates from an adult who was a healthcare worker with PCR-confirmed SARS-CoV-2 infection or an uninfected control (not recorded which). CDR3 sequence: CASSLVGSGSADTQYF. The CDR3 nucleotides are TGTGCCAGCAGCTTAGTCGGTAGCGGGAGTGCAGATACGCAGTATTTT.